This T cell receptor beta chain was recovered during a study of cytomegalovirus exposure and HLA in healthy donors. The study, taken as a whole, reports: The majority of CMV-associated TCR beta chains were reported as apparently HLA-restricted in a later analysis.

Per the germline V gene, CDR1 is MDHEN and CDR2 is SYDVKM. V shed 5 bases and J 5 bases; nucleotides not matched to a gene: 5. This CDR3 is 13 amino acids long. On this clone itself: No antigen is known for it.

Use of 60 Vbeta and 13 Jbeta primers characterized the PCR. TCRdb's copy holds only in-frame clones and misses some; the assay was immunoSEQ multiplex PCR. The sample includes about 180,000 clones, more than 65% of them seen just once. The chain uses TRBV28 and TRBJ2-7; TRBD1 matches 8 bases. The sequenced sample consisted of PBMCs. This TCR was sampled from a woman in her 50s in good health and CMV-seronegative. The DNA for the CDR3 is TGTGCCAGCAGTCTCGACAGGGGTCACGAGCAGTACTTC. Its protein is CASSLDRGHEQYF.